These 4 T cell receptor beta chains were all obtained from the same sample, sequenced in a study of CD8+CD57+ T cells in acquired aplastic anemia. By flow cytometry, patients selected for sequencing had shown an expansion of CD8+CD57+ cells. Genomic DNA served as template for TCR beta VDJ and CDR3 profiling. Using its own MiXCR run on the reads, TCRdb lists one record per CDR3 protein. The sample carries under 200,000 distinct CDR3 sequences, about 45% recorded once. The sample comprised sorted CD4+, CD8+, or CD8+CD57+ T cells (not recorded which) from PBMCs. All receptors come from a human donor with aplastic anemia.

The chain recombines TRBV5-1 with TRBJ2-7, with D perhaps TRBD1 (5 bases). The CDR3 covers 14 residues. CDR1 is SGHRS and CDR2 is YFSETQ in the germline V gene. V gave up 0 bases and J gave up 3 bases, with 10 bases separating them. For the CDR3, the DNA is TGCGCCAGCAGCTTGGGACAGCAAGTCTACGAGCAGTACTTC. It codes for CASSLGQQVYEQYF.

A word on this clonotype: Likely a read error: the CDR3 ends without its conserved phenylalanine or tryptophan. As DNA, the CDR3 is TGTGCCAGCACAAAGGGGGTCGTGAATTCACCCCTCCACTCT. This sequence encodes CASTKGVVNSPLHS. J is TRBJ1-6 and V is TRBV19; maybe TRBD1 (6 bases). The germline V and J ends were trimmed by 9 bases and 7 bases, with 16 bases remaining between them. Per the germline V gene, CDR1 is LNHDA and CDR2 is SQIVND (reference sequence). This CDR3 contains 14 residues.

The chain uses TRBV10-3 and TRBJ1-5; D perhaps matches TRBD1 (5 bases). The CDR3 has 16 amino acids. With 1 base removed from V and 1 base from J, the gap between germline ends came to 11 bases. CDR1 and CDR2 (germline): ENHRY, SYGVKD. The CDR3 is CAISEFGGVSNQPQHF. Here the CDR3 DNA reads TGTGCCATCAGTGAGTTCGGGGGGGTAAGCAATCAGCCCCAGCATTTT.

The V and J genes are TRBV2 and TRBJ1-5, with D tentatively TRBD1 (5 bases). This CDR3 has 15 amino acids. Deletions cut 6 bases from V and 0 bases from J, with 12 bases between. The germline V gene encodes CDR1 SNHLY and CDR2 FYNNEI. The CDR3 sequence: CASRGTEYSNQPQHF. The DNA for the CDR3 is TGTGCCAGCAGGGGGACGGAGTATAGCAATCAGCCCCAGCATTTT.